This T cell receptor (beta chain) was captured in a study of human T cells and chemical hapten exposure. On the study more broadly: There were weekly diphenylcyclopropenone doses to the scalp for patients throughout the approximately 25-week study.

With respect to this clonotype: Antigen: not known.

TCRdb used MiXCR to reprocess the RACE reads, holding one entry per CDR3 protein. The repertoire has about 400,000 distinct CDR3 sequences, about 6% of them found once; the top ten carry approximately 5.4%. As for time point: patch test 2, 6 weeks after DPC sensitization. The treatment is: therapeutic diphenylcyclopropenone sensitization with weekly scalp DPC. This CDR3 has 14 amino acids. V was shortened by 6 bases and J by 6 bases, with 18 bases between the two germline ends. Per the germline V gene, CDR1 is DFQATT and CDR2 is SNEGSKA (reference sequence). Study observations and caveats: No change in TCRs above 1 in 1000 frequency was produced by DPC sensitization.

Sequencing was performed on whole blood, taken in connection with sensitization to the hapten diphenylcyclopropenone (DPC). This sequence originates from a woman younger than 35 with alopecia areata. Some clones in this sample may be carry-over from other donors' samples. V gene TRBV20-1 combines with J gene TRBJ2-1; D is unresolved. The CDR3 nucleotides read TGCAGTGCAGAACCTGGATTGGTTCGCAATGAGCAGTTCTTC. It is translated as CSAEPGLVRNEQFF.